Shown below are 5 T cell receptor beta chains from a single sample sequenced in a study of blood T cell repertoires in COVID-19. Clones were read by immunoSEQ multiplex PCR, and TCRdb kept only the in-frame ones, dropping some. The sample includes 380,000 or so clones, roughly 90% of them seen just once. The sequenced material came from peripheral blood. These receptors came from a man aged 35-49 years with acute or convalescent COVID-19.

The V gene is TRBV2, the J gene TRBJ2-4; D uncertain. This CDR3 spans 14 amino acids. V dropped 2 bases and J dropped 6 bases, with 11 bases sitting between them. Germline assignment: CDR1 SNHLY and CDR2 FYNNEI. DNA for the CDR3: TGTGCCAGCAGTGAACTGGTGGTTAGAAACATTCAGTACTTC. It yields the protein CASSELVVRNIQYF.

J is TRBJ1-5 and V is TRBV7-9; D is undetermined. Germline assignment: CDR1 SEHNR and CDR2 FQNEAQ (reference sequence). This CDR3 region has 13 residues. The V and J ends lost 5 bases and 5 bases respectively, with 10 bases between them. The CDR3 nucleotides are TGTGCCAGCAGCCCGGACGGGGATCAGCCCCAGCATTTT. Translation gives CASSPDGDQPQHF.

This chain connects TRBV6-4 to TRBJ1-2; possibly TRBD1 for D (6 bases). Germline V gives CDR1 MRHNA, CDR2 SNTAGT. The CDR3 is 13 amino acids. The germline V and J ends were trimmed by 0 bases and 8 bases, with 10 bases remaining between them. CDR3 loop: CASSDSRGGGYTF. As DNA, the CDR3 is TGTGCCAGCAGTGACTCAAGGGGGGGAGGCTACACCTTC.

The chain couples TRBV2 to TRBJ1-1; D gene ambiguous. V lost 4 bases, J lost 0 bases, and 9 bases lay in between. This CDR3 region has 14 residues. The germline gives CDR1 SNHLY, CDR2 FYNNEI. CDR3: CASSVERLNTEAFF. CDR3 nucleotide sequence: TGTGCCAGCAGTGTGGAGCGTCTGAACACTGAAGCTTTCTTT.

The rearrangement links TRBV18 to TRBJ1-2, with D hard to call. Trimming took 3 bases from V and 3 from J, leaving 8 bases between them. Germline lookup yields CDR1 KGHSH and CDR2 LQKENI. The CDR3 consists of 13 residues. As DNA, the CDR3 is TGTGCCAGCTCACCCCCGTCGTACTATGGCTACACCTTC. This gives the protein CASSPPSYYGYTF.